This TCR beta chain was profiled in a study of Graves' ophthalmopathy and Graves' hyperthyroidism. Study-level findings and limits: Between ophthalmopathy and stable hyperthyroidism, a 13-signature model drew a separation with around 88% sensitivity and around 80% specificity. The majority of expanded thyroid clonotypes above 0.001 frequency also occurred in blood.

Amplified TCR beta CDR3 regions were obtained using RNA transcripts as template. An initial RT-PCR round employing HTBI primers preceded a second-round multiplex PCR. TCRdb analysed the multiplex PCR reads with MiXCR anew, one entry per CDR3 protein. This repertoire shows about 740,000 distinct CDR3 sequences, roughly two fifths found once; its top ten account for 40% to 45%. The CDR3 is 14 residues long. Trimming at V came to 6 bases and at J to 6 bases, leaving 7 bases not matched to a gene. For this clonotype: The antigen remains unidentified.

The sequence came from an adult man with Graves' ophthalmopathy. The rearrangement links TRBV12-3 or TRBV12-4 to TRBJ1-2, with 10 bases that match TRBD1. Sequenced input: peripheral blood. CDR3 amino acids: CASSRGQGSNGYTF. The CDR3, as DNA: TGTGCCAGCAGCCGGGGACAGGGGAGCAATGGCTACACCTTC.